This T cell receptor beta chain derives from a study of T cell repertoires in cytomegalovirus infection. On the study more broadly: The authors used CMV epitopes that were HLA-C-restricted (recently identified) and HLA-B-restricted (well studied). Public TCR beta signatures indicated both CMV infection and matching HLA type.

Regarding this clonotype: Its specificity is unknown.

TCRdb called the reads again in MiXCR, with one record for every CDR3 protein. The sample includes some 800,000 distinct CDR3 sequences, approximately 29% of them seen just once. Findings of the study overall: The cumulative frequency of public TCR beta families distinguished individuals who carried CMV together with the relevant HLA. CMV-specific TCR beta clonotypes restricted by HLA-C dominated the ex vivo response.

This CDR3 is 11 amino acids long. V lost 7 bases, J lost 9 bases, and 10 bases lay in between. Germline V gives CDR1 MNHNY, CDR2 SVGAGI (reference sequence). The TCR originated in a human donor in good health (CMV status not recorded). Some clones in this sample may be carry-over from other donors' samples. The chain employs TRBV6-6 and TRBJ2-1; no definite D call. Specimen: cultured CD8+ T cells from PBMCs, collected from culture after CMV antigen stimulation. The CDR3 protein is CASKIRTEQFF. The CDR3 DNA follows: TGTGCCAGCAAGATTAGGACTGAGCAGTTCTTC.